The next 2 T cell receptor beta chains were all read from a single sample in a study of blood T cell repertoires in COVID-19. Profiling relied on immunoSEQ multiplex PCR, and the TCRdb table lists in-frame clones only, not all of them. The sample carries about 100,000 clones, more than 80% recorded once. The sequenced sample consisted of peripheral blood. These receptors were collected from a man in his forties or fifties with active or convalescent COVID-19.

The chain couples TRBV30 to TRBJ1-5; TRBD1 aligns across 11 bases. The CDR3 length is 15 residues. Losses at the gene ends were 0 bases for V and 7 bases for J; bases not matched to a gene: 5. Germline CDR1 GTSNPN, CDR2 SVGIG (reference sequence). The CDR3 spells CAWSVGGTGGQPQHF. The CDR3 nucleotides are TGTGCCTGGAGTGTAGGGGGGACAGGGGGACAGCCCCAGCATTTT.

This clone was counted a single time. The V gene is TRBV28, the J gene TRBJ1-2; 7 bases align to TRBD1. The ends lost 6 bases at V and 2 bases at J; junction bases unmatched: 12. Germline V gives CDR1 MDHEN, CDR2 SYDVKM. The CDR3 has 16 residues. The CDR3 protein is CASRRQGAPTNYGYTF. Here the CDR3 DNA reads TGTGCCAGCAGACGACAGGGAGCCCCTACCAACTATGGCTACACCTTC.